The clone carrying this T cell receptor beta chain was observed once. Its antigen is still unknown. The J segment lost 6 bases and the V segment lost 3 bases, leaving 2 bases of the junction unmatched. The CDR3 spans 14 residues. Germline lookup yields CDR1 MDHEN and CDR2 SYDVKM. Every one of the donors was a Caucasian adult that lived in Nashville, Tennessee. These data come from a study of shared clonotypes between healthy human individuals. Study overall: CD4 naive cells filled three plates per donor, CD4 memory three, CD8 naive two and CD8 memory one. Broader study findings: Larger richness was generally estimated for naive than memory subsets.

Produced via immunoSEQ multiplex PCR; TCRdb's table is partial and in-frame only. Of 2 million to 3 million clones in the sample, roughly 93% are singletons; the top ten hold approximately 0.37%. This receptor was identified in a man aged 18 to 29 in good health. Some clones in this sample may be carry-over from other donors' samples. This rearrangement joins TRBV28 to TRBJ2-7; TRBD2 matches at 13 bases. The sequenced sample consisted of naive CD4+ T cells from PBMCs. Indicated subset: CD45RA+ positively selected. CDR3 bases: TGTGCCAGCAGTTTGACTAGCGGGAGGCCCGAGCAGTACTTC. This sequence encodes CASSLTSGRPEQYF.